The present TCR beta chain was sequenced within a study of graft-versus-host responses after intestinal transplantation. Background on the study: Multivisceral, liver-intestinal, or isolated intestinal transplants were given to recipients. Anti-thymocyte globulin induction preceded two to three years of tacrolimus and steroid maintenance in all recipients.

TCRdb's table, derived via immunoSEQ multiplex PCR, lists solely in-frame clones and lacks some. The sample contains 13,000 to 15,000 clones, around two thirds of which appear only once. Points from the study as a whole: High graft-versus-host to host-versus-graft T cell clonal ratios marked allografts of patients with graft-donor macrochimerism.

The germline V gene encodes CDR1 MGHDK and CDR2 SYGVNS. V was pared by 7 bases and J by 5 bases, with 11 bases between. CDR3 length: 13 residues. This clone has a handful of counts. Its antigen is unknown. Processing of graft tissue released intraepithelial and lamina propria lymphocytes. The receptor comes from a human patient who received an intestinal transplant, so some T cells may come from the graft donor. The sequencing here drew on ileum tissue, taken 16 days after intestinal transplant. This chain links TRBV25-1 with TRBJ2-2; D is undetermined. In nucleotides, the CDR3 is TGTGCCAGCACACTGCCAAGTACCGGGGAGCTGTTTTTT. As protein: CASTLPSTGELFF.